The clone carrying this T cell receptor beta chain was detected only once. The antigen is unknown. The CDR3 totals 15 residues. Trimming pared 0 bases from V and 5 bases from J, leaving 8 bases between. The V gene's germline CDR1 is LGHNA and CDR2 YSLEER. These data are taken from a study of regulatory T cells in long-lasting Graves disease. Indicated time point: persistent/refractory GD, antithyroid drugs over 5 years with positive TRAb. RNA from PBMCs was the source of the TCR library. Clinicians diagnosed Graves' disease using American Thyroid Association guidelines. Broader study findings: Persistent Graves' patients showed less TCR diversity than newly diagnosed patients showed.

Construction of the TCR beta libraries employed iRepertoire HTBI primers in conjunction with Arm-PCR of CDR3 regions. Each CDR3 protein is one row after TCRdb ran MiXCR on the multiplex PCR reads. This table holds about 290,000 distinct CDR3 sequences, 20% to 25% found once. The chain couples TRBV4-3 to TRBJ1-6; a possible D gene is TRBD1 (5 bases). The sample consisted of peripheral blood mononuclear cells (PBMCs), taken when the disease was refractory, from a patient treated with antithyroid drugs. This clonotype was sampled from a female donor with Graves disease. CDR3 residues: CASSQDWGNNSPLHF. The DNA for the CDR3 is TGCGCCAGCAGCCAAGATTGGGGGAATAATTCACCCCTCCACTTT.